The next 10 T cell receptor beta chains were all read from a single sample in a study of Ad26.COV2.S vaccination and SARS-CoV-2 variants. TCRdb keeps only in-frame clones here, not all; method: immunoSEQ multiplex PCR. In the table there are around 450,000 clones, roughly 87% of which are singletons. The treatment: over 15 received Ad26.COV2.S at low or high dose, single or two shots; roughly five received placebo; per-sample allocation not given. After the first vaccine or placebo injection, samples were drawn on day 63. The sample was peripheral blood, taken in a trial of Ad26.COV2.S vaccine versus placebo. These receptors were collected from a person aged 18-65 years who received the Ad26.COV2.S COVID-19 vaccine or a placebo.

This clone was picked up one time. The V call is TRBV27, the J call TRBJ1-1, with D unresolved. Trimming took off 1 base at V and 3 bases at J, with 12 bases between the two ends. Germline CDR1 reads MNHEY; CDR2 reads SMNVEV (reference sequence). CDR3 length: 15 residues. The DNA of the CDR3 is TGTGCCAGCAGTTTATTGTCACTTCCCCACACTGAAGCTTTCTTT. This gives the protein CASSLLSLPHTEAFF.

The V gene is TRBV12-5, the J gene TRBJ2-1; the D gene is possibly TRBD2 (6 bases). With 6 bases removed from V and 5 bases from J, the gap between germline ends came to 8 bases. CDR3 size: 12 residues. Germline CDR1 LGHNT, CDR2 FRNRAP. CDR3 sequence: CASGRLDNEQFF. For the CDR3, the DNA is TGTGCTAGTGGACGACTAGACAATGAGCAGTTCTTC.

The chain is built from TRBV10-3 and TRBJ1-1, with 9 bases lining up with TRBD1. Germline CDR1 and CDR2: ENHRY and SYGVKD. V was pared by 6 bases and J by 4 bases, with 12 bases of the junction left unmatched. This CDR3 has 16 amino acids. The CDR3 DNA reads as TGTGCCATCAGACGACAGGGGGTCGACCCCCTCACTGAAGCTTTCTTT. This encodes CAIRRQGVDPLTEAFF.

This rearrangement joins TRBV2 to TRBJ1-2; perhaps TRBD1 as D (5 bases). V was shortened by 6 bases and J by 0 bases, with 14 bases between the two germline ends. Germline CDR1 and CDR2: SNHLY and FYNNEI. This CDR3 region has 15 residues. The DNA for the CDR3 is TGTGCCAGCAGAGTCTTGGGGGGGGCTAACTATGGCTACACCTTC. Translating it yields CASRVLGGANYGYTF.

The chain joins TRBV7-8 to TRBJ2-1; 7 bases agree with TRBD2. This CDR3 is built from 17 residues. CDR1 and CDR2 from the germline V gene are SGHVS and FQNEAQ. After removal of 1 base from V and 4 bases from J, the junction contained 10 bases not matched to a gene. CDR3 loop: CASSLVSWGLKYNEQFF. For the CDR3, the DNA is TGTGCCAGCAGCTTAGTTAGTTGGGGACTAAAATACAATGAGCAGTTCTTC.

The rearrangement uses TRBV6-5 and TRBJ1-1; 9 bases line up with TRBD1. The CDR3 runs to 15 residues. Germline lookup yields CDR1 MNHEY and CDR2 SVGAGI. The ends lost 4 bases at V and 11 bases at J; junction bases unmatched: 14. CDR3 in amino acids: CASSWEYRGTGFAFF. The CDR3 bases are TGTGCCAGCAGTTGGGAATACCGGGGGACAGGGTTCGCTTTCTTT.

The chain combines TRBV6-5 with TRBJ2-2; TRBD1 matches 7 bases. V was clipped by 2 bases and J by 6 bases; unmatched bases: 3. This CDR3 has 14 amino acids. Germline V gene sequence: CDR1 MNHEY, CDR2 SVGAGI. The CDR3: CASSYGQGAGELFF. The CDR3 nucleotides are TGTGCCAGCAGTTACGGGCAGGGGGCCGGGGAGCTGTTTTTT.

The J gene is TRBJ1-4, the V gene TRBV5-8, with D possibly matching TRBD1 (6 bases). The V gene's germline CDR1 is SGHTS and CDR2 YDEGEE. Trimming left V 4 bases short and J 1 base short, with 11 bases between. This CDR3 comprises 15 residues. DNA for the CDR3: TGTGCCAGCAGCCCGATACAGGGAACTAATGAAAAACTGTTTTTT. This gives the protein CASSPIQGTNEKLFF. Complete variable domain (other parts from reference TRBV5-8 and TRBJ1-4): EAGVTQSPTHLIKTRGQQATLRCSPISGHTSVYWYQQALGLGLQFLLWYDEGEERNRGNFPPRFSGRQFPNYSSELNVNALELEDSALYLCASSPIQGTNEKLFFGSGTQLSVL.

This CDR3 is CASSTPGGDYGYTF. The CDR3 DNA sequence: TGTGCCAGTAGTACCCCAGGCGGGGACTATGGCTACACCTTC. The chain is built from TRBV19 and TRBJ1-2; D gene ambiguous. The CDR3 consists of 14 residues. V lost 4 bases, J lost 3 bases, and 12 bases lay in between. From germline, CDR1 is LNHDA and CDR2 SQIVND (reference sequence).

The chain joins TRBV18 to TRBJ1-2; 10 positions agree with TRBD1. The CDR3 has 14 amino acids. Germline V gene data show CDR1 as KGHSH and CDR2 as LQKENI. With V trimmed by 2 bases and J by 5 bases, 2 bases remained unmatched. CDR3 sequence: CASSPEGQGYGYTF. The CDR3 region has the DNA TGTGCCAGCTCACCAGAGGGACAGGGGTATGGCTACACCTTC.